This paragraph covers one T cell receptor beta chain sequence. This entry is derived from a study of blood T cell repertoires in COVID-19. TCRdb's table, derived via immunoSEQ multiplex PCR, lists solely in-frame clones and lacks some. The table lists approximately 440,000 clones, approximately 90% of them singletons. The CDR3 has 15 residues. Between the trimmed V and J ends, which lost 6 bases and 8 bases, there was a span of 22 bases. Germline-derived CDR1 and CDR2 are MDHEN and SYDVKM. The chain combines TRBV28 with TRBJ1-1; D may be TRBD1 (6 bases). Material: PBMCs or T cells enriched from blood (not recorded which). The sequence was collected from a young woman who had recovered from COVID-19. CDR3 sequence reads: CASSQPRGSYEEAFF. The CDR3 bases are TGTGCCAGCAGCCAGCCCAGGGGTTCCTACGAGGAAGCTTTCTTT.